These 25 T cell receptor beta chains came from one sample sequenced in a study of blood T cell repertoires in COVID-19. Some clones are missing from TCRdb's copy, which holds only in-frame ones; the method was immunoSEQ multiplex PCR. The sample has 100,000 to 150,000 clones, roughly 72% seen once. Sample: peripheral blood. The receptors here all came from a man aged 60 to 75 with acute or convalescent COVID-19.

The chain is built from TRBV11-2 and TRBJ2-5, with 9 bases aligning to TRBD1. Germline V gene data show CDR1 as SGHAT and CDR2 as FQNNGV. With 1 base clipped from V and 4 bases from J, the junction kept 10 bases outside the gene matches. The CDR3 runs 17 residues. CDR3 in amino acids: CASSLVKQGARRETQYF. Written as DNA, the CDR3 is TGTGCCAGCAGCTTAGTAAAACAGGGGGCCAGGCGAGAGACCCAGTACTTC.

This chain joins TRBV2 and TRBJ2-2; 9 bases are shared with TRBD2. CDR1 is SNHLY, CDR2 FYNNEI, per germline. Trimming removed 6 bases from V and 5 bases from J; junction bases left unmatched: 13. This CDR3 is 17 amino acids long. The CDR3: CASRRDRSGSRTGELFF. Written as DNA, the CDR3 is TGTGCCAGCAGAAGGGATCGTAGCGGGAGTCGGACCGGGGAGCTGTTTTTT.

The V call is TRBV10-3, the J call TRBJ2-1; tentatively, D is TRBD2 (5 bases). CDR1 ENHRY and CDR2 SYGVKD come from the germline V gene. V lost 3 bases and J lost 0, with 15 bases in between. The CDR3 runs to 17 residues. The CDR3 loop reads CAISEWRLSFSYNEQFF. Written as DNA, the CDR3 is TGTGCCATCAGTGAATGGAGACTATCCTTCTCCTACAATGAGCAGTTCTTC.

Concerning this clone itself: The sample carries other DNA sequences with the same CDR3. The rearrangement uses TRBV24-1 and TRBJ1-1; D is ambiguous. Germline loops: CDR1 KGHDR, CDR2 SFDVKD. The CDR3 totals 11 residues. The V end lost 6 bases, the J end lost 5 bases, and 6 bases lay between the germline ends. The chain's CDR3 is CATSRGTEAFF. The DNA for the CDR3 is TGTGCCACCAGTAGAGGAACTGAAGCTTTCTTT.

The rearrangement joins TRBV7-2 to TRBJ2-2; no clear D gene. V lost 1 base to trimming and J lost 6 bases, with 6 bases between them. CDR3 length: 13 residues. Per germline, CDR1 SGHTA and CDR2 FQGNSA. CDR3 coding DNA: TGTGCCAGCAGCTTAGGACACTCCGGGGAGCTGTTTTTT. As protein: CASSLGHSGELFF.

V is TRBV28 and J is TRBJ2-7, with 8 bases fitting TRBD1. CDR3 length: 14 residues. The germline gives CDR1 MDHEN, CDR2 SYDVKM. V lost 7 bases to trimming and J lost 4 bases; unmatched junction nucleotides: 9. CDR3 sequence: CASIRQGMAYEQYF. CDR3 nucleotides: TGTGCCAGCATAAGACAGGGGATGGCGTACGAGCAGTACTTC.

This chain connects TRBV14 to TRBJ2-7, with D possibly being TRBD2 (5 bases). The ends were cut back, 3 bases at V and 5 bases at J, with 8 bases in the middle. The CDR3 loop spans 12 amino acids. Germline-derived CDR1 and CDR2 are SGHDN and FVKESK. The chain's CDR3 is CASSQGSDEQYF. As DNA, the CDR3 is TGTGCCAGCAGCCAGGGTAGCGACGAGCAGTACTTC.

This clone was picked up one time. This sequence joins TRBV5-1 and TRBJ1-1; the D gene is possibly TRBD1 (5 bases). V gave up 4 bases and J gave up 11 bases, with 15 bases separating them. Germline V gene lookup returns CDR1 SGHRS and CDR2 YFSETQ. The CDR3 has 12 amino acids. For the CDR3, the DNA is TGCGCCAGCAGCGGGGGACTGGAGGATGCTTTCTTT. Translating gives CASSGGLEDAFF.

The V gene is TRBV4-2, the J gene TRBJ2-6, with D unclear. Germline loops: CDR1 LGHNA, CDR2 YNFKEQ. The V and J ends lost 1 base and 0 bases respectively, with 7 bases between them. The CDR3 runs to 16 residues. The CDR3 DNA is TGTGCCAGCAGCCAAGGGGCCAGCTCTGGGGCCAACGTCCTGACTTTC. As protein: CASSQGASSGANVLTF.

V usage is TRBV18 and J usage is TRBJ2-2, with TRBD1 identical over 7 bases. CDR1 and CDR2 (germline): KGHSH, LQKENI. The ends lost 0 bases at V and 2 bases at J; junction bases unmatched: 12. The CDR3 is 19 residues long. For the CDR3, the DNA is TGTGCCAGCTCACCACCTTACCCGGGACAGCGAATTAACACCGGGGAGCTGTTTTTT. Its translation is CASSPPYPGQRINTGELFF. The full variable domain, with the rest looked up from reference TRBV18 and TRBJ2-2, is NAGVMQNPRHLVRRRGQEARLRCSPMKGHSHVYWYRQLPEEGLKFMVYLQKENIIDESGMPKERFSAEFPKEGPSILRIQQVVRGDSAAYFCASSPPYPGQRINTGELFFGEGSRLTVL.

This clone was picked up a small number of times. The chain uses TRBV6-5 and TRBJ1-1; TRBD1 matches 7 bases. Germline loops: CDR1 MNHEY, CDR2 SVGAGI. The CDR3 has 14 amino acids. The junction had 4 bases not matched to a gene; V was cut back by 2 bases and J by 4 bases. CDR3 amino acids: CASSYGAGGTEAFF. In DNA form, the CDR3 reads TGTGCCAGCAGTTACGGGGCAGGGGGCACTGAAGCTTTCTTT.

The chain joins TRBV6-5 to TRBJ2-2; TRBD1 agrees at 9 bases. The CDR3 spans 15 residues. Germline values: CDR1 MNHEY, CDR2 SVGAGI. Unmatched junction bases numbered 5, after V lost 6 bases and J lost 3 bases. The CDR3 is CASRETGGDTGELFF. The CDR3 DNA follows: TGTGCCAGCAGGGAGACAGGGGGGGACACCGGGGAGCTGTTTTTT.

The chain employs TRBV6-5 and TRBJ1-2, with TRBD1 matching over 7 bases. Germline CDR1 is MNHEY and CDR2 is SVGAGI. The CDR3 contains 15 residues. V was clipped by 6 bases and J by 5 bases; unmatched bases: 12. DNA for the CDR3: TGTGCCAGCAGACCCAGACAGGGTTCCTCTTATGGCTACACCTTC. The encoded protein is CASRPRQGSSYGYTF.

The chain employs TRBV11-2 and TRBJ2-1; TRBD2 matches at 7 bases. V shed 5 bases, J shed 5 bases, and the junction held 6 bases outside the gene matches. The length of the CDR3 is 14 residues. Germline CDR1 SGHAT, CDR2 FQNNGV. The CDR3 region is CASSRERGHNEQFF. The CDR3 DNA reads TGTGCCAGCAGCCGGGAGCGGGGCCACAATGAGCAGTTCTTC. Full variable domain (outside the CDR3, taken from reference TRBV11-2 and TRBJ2-1): EAGVAQSPRYKIIEKRQSVAFWCNPISGHATLYWYQQILGQGPKLLIQFQNNGVVDDSQLPKDRFSAERLKGVDSTLKIQPAKLEDSAVYLCASSRERGHNEQFFGPGTRLTVL.

The rearrangement uses TRBV25-1 and TRBJ2-7, with 9 bases matching TRBD2. The CDR3 is 14 residues long. Germline CDR1 is MGHDK and CDR2 is SYGVNS. V was clipped by 6 bases and J by 3 bases; unmatched bases: 6. This chain's CDR3 is CASRGSGGFYEQYF. The CDR3 DNA reads TGTGCCAGCAGAGGTAGCGGGGGCTTCTACGAGCAGTACTTC.

The rearrangement joins TRBV2 to TRBJ2-1; the match to TRBD2 covers 8 bases. J lost 4 bases, V lost 6 bases, and 5 bases had no gene match. The CDR3 sequence is 14 residues long. Germline CDR1 SNHLY, CDR2 FYNNEI. The CDR3 sequence: CASSQREWYNEQFF. The CDR3 DNA sequence: TGTGCCAGCAGCCAGCGGGAGTGGTACAATGAGCAGTTCTTC.

This clone is classed as medium-sized. Other DNA sequences within the sample encode an identical CDR3. This chain connects TRBV9 to TRBJ1-3; D may be TRBD1 (5 bases). CDR3 size: 15 residues. The germline V gene has CDR1 SGDLS and CDR2 YYNGEE. Trimming took off 0 bases at V and 0 bases at J, with 7 bases between the two ends. Written as DNA, the CDR3 is TGTGCCAGCAGCGTAGGACAGTCCTCTGGAAACACCATATATTTT. Translation: CASSVGQSSGNTIYF.

The J gene is TRBJ1-6, the V gene TRBV2; D not resolved. Trimming shortened V by 6 bases and J by 9 bases, and 18 bases separated the two germline ends. The germline V gene has CDR1 SNHLY and CDR2 FYNNEI. This CDR3 is built from 15 residues. CDR3 in amino acids: CASSGLFPQISPLHF. CDR3 in DNA: TGTGCCAGCAGCGGACTCTTTCCCCAAATTTCACCCCTCCACTTT.

This clone was seen a handful of times. The chain recombines TRBV19 with TRBJ1-1, with D unresolved. Trimming removed 4 bases from V and 7 bases from J, with 7 bases in between. Germline V CDR1 and CDR2: LNHDA, SQIVND (reference sequence). The CDR3 runs 11 residues. The CDR3 nucleotides are TGTGCCAGTAGTAGGCCAAATGAAGCTTTCTTT. Translation gives CASSRPNEAFF.

The rearrangement uses TRBV5-1 and TRBJ2-7, with D perhaps TRBD2 (6 bases). With 4 bases removed from V and 0 bases from J, the gap between germline ends came to 11 bases. The CDR3 loop spans 14 amino acids. Germline V lookup: CDR1 SGHRS, CDR2 YFSETQ. The CDR3 DNA reads as TGCGCCAGCAGCCCGGTGGGGGGCTCCTACGAGCAGTACTTC. Translation: CASSPVGGSYEQYF.

This clone showed up just a few times. The chain links TRBV18 to TRBJ2-1, with D perhaps TRBD2 (5 bases). V was shortened by 6 bases and J by 4 bases, with 10 bases between the two germline ends. Germline assignment: CDR1 KGHSH and CDR2 LQKENI. This CDR3 is 13 amino acids long. CDR3 loop: CASSRGGYNEQFF. Written as DNA, the CDR3 is TGTGCCAGCTCCCGGGGTGGTTACAATGAGCAGTTCTTC.

The chain is built from TRBV20-1 and TRBJ2-3; 7 nucleotides line up with TRBD2. The trim removed 3 bases at V and 3 bases at J, leaving 15 bases unmatched. CDR1 DFQATT and CDR2 SNEGSKA come from the germline V gene (reference sequence). This CDR3 contains 17 residues. CDR3 in DNA: TGCAGTGCTAGTCCCCACAGAGGTGCGGGAGCTACAGATACGCAGTATTTT. Translated: CSASPHRGAGATDTQYF.

This clone appeared a few times. The genes are TRBV9 and TRBJ2-7; the D gene is possibly TRBD1 (6 bases). This CDR3 is 14 amino acids long. The V gene lost 3 bases and the J gene lost 6 bases, with 16 bases spanning the gap. From germline, CDR1 is SGDLS and CDR2 YYNGEE. The chain's CDR3 is CASSGDTGSFEQYF. CDR3 nucleotides: TGTGCCAGCAGCGGGGACACCGGAAGTTTCGAGCAGTACTTC.

V gene TRBV29-1 combines with J gene TRBJ1-2, with TRBD1 as a possible D gene (5 bases). Trimming took 4 bases from V and 6 from J, leaving 24 bases between them. The CDR3 covers 16 residues. The V gene's germline CDR1 is SQVTM and CDR2 ANQGSEA. The CDR3: CSVVYGRGLQADGYTF. As DNA, the CDR3 is TGCAGCGTTGTTTATGGGAGGGGACTGCAGGCTGATGGCTACACCTTC.

This clone was seen a handful of times. One end of the junction varies from germline; a read error may be responsible. This rearrangement joins TRBV7-2 to TRBJ2-1; 10 bases line up with TRBD2. The CDR3 covers 15 residues. Germline V gene lookup returns CDR1 SGHTA and CDR2 FQGNSA. CDR3 bases: TGTGCCAGCAGCCTAGCGGGAGCTAAAGGAAATGAGCAGTTCTTC. Its protein product is CASSLAGAKGNEQFF.